This is a list of T cell receptor beta chains from one sample in a study of T-cell memory formation after mild COVID-19. A single record per CDR3 protein comes from TCRdb applying MiXCR to the 5' RACE reads. The table shows about 310,000 distinct CDR3 sequences, with just under 20% occurring only once. Sequenced sample: PBMCs or a T cell subset sorted from them (not recorded which). These receptors originate from a man younger than 35 who had mild COVID-19 (a few samples of this study predate the infection). Cell type and time point are not known. The CDR3 runs from the conserved cysteine through the conserved F or W. D genes are given only for firm matches. Part of the rows lack a size; the others show once, few, many or a class for expanded clones.

v_call: TRBV20-1; j_call: TRBJ1-2; d_call: .; clone_size: few; cdr3_aa: CSARGRQDADGYTF; cdr3_nt: TGCAGTGCTAGAGGGAGACAGGACGCGGATGGCTACACCTTC
v_call: TRBV7-3; j_call: TRBJ2-6; d_call: .; clone_size: few; cdr3_aa: CASSPQAGSGANVLTF; cdr3_nt: TGTGCCAGCAGCCCCCAAGCAGGGAGTGGGGCCAACGTCCTGACTTTC
v_call: TRBV20-1; j_call: TRBJ1-5; d_call: .; clone_size: .; cdr3_aa: CSARTSNQPQHF; cdr3_nt: TGCAGTGCTAGAACTAGCAATCAGCCCCAGCATTTT
v_call: TRBV7-9; j_call: TRBJ1-1; d_call: TRBD1; clone_size: few; cdr3_aa: CASSPLTGETEAFF; cdr3_nt: TGTGCCAGCAGCCCGCTGACAGGGGAGACTGAAGCTTTCTTT
v_call: TRBV5-1; j_call: TRBJ2-7; d_call: TRBD1; clone_size: few; cdr3_aa: CASIPGTGPYEQYF; cdr3_nt: TGCGCCAGCATCCCCGGGACAGGGCCCTACGAGCAGTACTTC
v_call: TRBV6-5; j_call: TRBJ2-1; d_call: .; clone_size: .; cdr3_aa: CASSFSGGLYNEQFF; cdr3_nt: TGTGCCAGCAGTTTTAGTGGGGGGCTCTACAATGAGCAGTTCTTC
v_call: TRBV19; j_call: TRBJ2-5; d_call: .; clone_size: many; cdr3_aa: CASKGEVAEETQYF; cdr3_nt: TGTGCCAGTAAGGGCGAGGTGGCCGAAGAGACCCAGTACTTC
v_call: TRBV5-1; j_call: TRBJ2-5; d_call: .; clone_size: few; cdr3_aa: CASSLDWGHETQYF; cdr3_nt: TGCGCCAGCAGCTTGGATTGGGGCCACGAGACCCAGTACTTC
v_call: TRBV4-2; j_call: TRBJ1-3; d_call: .; clone_size: many; cdr3_aa: CASSDRGSSGNTIYF; cdr3_nt: TGTGCCAGCAGCGACCGAGGGAGCTCTGGAAACACCATATATTTT
v_call: TRBV6-5; j_call: TRBJ1-1; d_call: .; clone_size: once; cdr3_aa: CASSYSWGGGTEAFF; cdr3_nt: TGTGCCAGCAGTTACTCGTGGGGAGGAGGGACTGAAGCTTTCTTT
v_call: TRBV4-3; j_call: TRBJ2-4; d_call: .; clone_size: .; cdr3_aa: CASSQVQGWAKNIQYF; cdr3_nt: TGCGCCAGCAGCCAAGTCCAGGGATGGGCCAAAAACATTCAGTACTTC
v_call: TRBV4-3; j_call: TRBJ2-2; d_call: TRBD1; clone_size: .; cdr3_aa: CASSQEWDRGLSGELFF; cdr3_nt: TGCGCCAGCAGCCAAGAGTGGGACAGGGGGCTTTCCGGGGAGCTGTTTTTT
v_call: TRBV20-1; j_call: TRBJ1-2; d_call: .; clone_size: few; cdr3_aa: CSAGGPGHQSDYGYTF; cdr3_nt: TGCAGTGCTGGGGGACCGGGCCACCAATCCGACTATGGCTACACCTTC
v_call: TRBV11-2; j_call: TRBJ2-7; d_call: TRBD1; clone_size: few; cdr3_aa: CASSPQGVMSEQYF; cdr3_nt: TGTGCCAGCAGTCCACAGGGGGTTATGAGCGAGCAGTACTTC
v_call: TRBV12-5; j_call: TRBJ2-1; d_call: TRBD2; clone_size: few; cdr3_aa: CASAQRDKNNEQFF; cdr3_nt: TGTGCTAGTGCCCAGCGGGATAAGAACAATGAGCAGTTCTTC
v_call: TRBV12-3/TRBV12-4; j_call: TRBJ2-5; d_call: TRBD2; clone_size: few; cdr3_aa: CASSFSAGGIQETQYF; cdr3_nt: TGTGCCAGCAGTTTTTCAGCGGGGGGGATACAAGAGACCCAGTACTTC
v_call: TRBV29-1; j_call: TRBJ2-5; d_call: TRBD2; clone_size: .; cdr3_aa: CSVVPSGGWETQYF; cdr3_nt: TGCAGCGTTGTCCCTAGCGGGGGTTGGGAGACCCAGTACTTC
v_call: TRBV7-9; j_call: TRBJ1-1; d_call: .; clone_size: many; cdr3_aa: CASSAPTSNTEAFF; cdr3_nt: TGTGCCAGCAGCGCCCCAACATCGAACACTGAAGCTTTCTTT
v_call: TRBV4-3; j_call: TRBJ1-1; d_call: .; clone_size: .; cdr3_aa: CASSQDGGQSTEAFF; cdr3_nt: TGCGCCAGCAGCCAAGATGGAGGGCAGAGCACTGAAGCTTTCTTT
v_call: TRBV10-3; j_call: TRBJ1-5; d_call: TRBD1; clone_size: .; cdr3_aa: CAISEPGQDDQPQHF; cdr3_nt: TGTGCCATCAGTGAGCCAGGACAGGATGATCAGCCCCAGCATTTT
v_call: TRBV10-3; j_call: TRBJ2-1; d_call: .; clone_size: .; cdr3_aa: CAIGGGTYNEQFF; cdr3_nt: TGTGCCATCGGGGGGGGCACCTACAATGAGCAGTTCTTC
v_call: TRBV29-1; j_call: TRBJ2-3; d_call: .; clone_size: many; cdr3_aa: CSGGSGITQYF; cdr3_nt: TGCAGCGGCGGTTCGGGGATAACGCAGTATTTT
v_call: TRBV29-1; j_call: TRBJ1-2; d_call: TRBD1; clone_size: once; cdr3_aa: CSASMDRRRGYTF; cdr3_nt: TGCAGCGCCTCCATGGACAGGAGAAGAGGCTACACCTTC
v_call: TRBV19; j_call: TRBJ1-2; d_call: .; clone_size: .; cdr3_aa: CATTRGRTRAHYGYTF; cdr3_nt: TGTGCCACCACCCGAGGACGGACAAGGGCCCACTATGGCTACACCTTC
v_call: TRBV5-1; j_call: TRBJ2-3; d_call: .; clone_size: few; cdr3_aa: CASSLVAGTDTQYF; cdr3_nt: TGCGCCAGCAGCTTGGTAGCCGGGACAGATACGCAGTATTTT
v_call: TRBV15; j_call: TRBJ1-5; d_call: TRBD1; clone_size: .; cdr3_aa: CATSSPKGQGDQPQHF; cdr3_nt: TGTGCCACCAGCAGTCCCAAAGGACAGGGGGATCAGCCCCAGCATTTT
v_call: TRBV20-1; j_call: TRBJ2-5; d_call: TRBD2; clone_size: many; cdr3_aa: CSARDWTSGGGETQYF; cdr3_nt: TGCAGTGCTAGAGATTGGACTAGCGGGGGAGGAGAGACCCAGTACTTC
v_call: TRBV7-2; j_call: TRBJ1-1; d_call: .; clone_size: once; cdr3_aa: CASSSAGGHTEAFF; cdr3_nt: TGTGCCAGCAGCTCAGCGGGGGGGCACACTGAAGCTTTCTTT
v_call: TRBV14; j_call: TRBJ1-6; d_call: .; clone_size: .; cdr3_aa: CASSPRRGSPLHF; cdr3_nt: TGTGCCAGCAGCCCACGGCGAGGCTCACCCCTCCACTTT
v_call: TRBV9; j_call: TRBJ2-7; d_call: TRBD1; clone_size: .; cdr3_aa: CASSTTGTGTYEQYF; cdr3_nt: TGTGCCAGCAGCACAACCGGGACAGGAACCTACGAGCAGTACTTC
v_call: TRBV20-1; j_call: TRBJ2-1; d_call: .; clone_size: .; cdr3_aa: CSAPRSGAYNEQFF; cdr3_nt: TGCAGTGCTCCCCGGTCGGGGGCCTACAATGAGCAGTTCTTC
v_call: TRBV2; j_call: TRBJ1-2; d_call: .; clone_size: few; cdr3_aa: CASSPTGVAGGYTF; cdr3_nt: TGTGCCAGCAGTCCGACGGGGGTGGCGGGCGGCTACACCTTC
v_call: TRBV11-2; j_call: TRBJ1-4; d_call: .; clone_size: .; cdr3_aa: CASSGGQYTNEKLFF; cdr3_nt: TGTGCCAGCAGCGGAGGACAGTACACTAATGAAAAACTGTTTTTT
v_call: TRBV7-2; j_call: TRBJ2-1; d_call: .; clone_size: many; cdr3_aa: CASSLSGNEQFF; cdr3_nt: TGTGCCAGCAGTCTAAGCGGGAATGAGCAGTTCTTC
v_call: TRBV6-5; j_call: TRBJ2-7; d_call: .; clone_size: few; cdr3_aa: CASSRGTPDSYEQYF; cdr3_nt: TGTGCCAGCAGCCGAGGGACACCGGACTCCTACGAGCAGTACTTC
v_call: TRBV23-1; j_call: TRBJ2-1; d_call: .; clone_size: .; cdr3_aa: CASSQSRGNEQFF; cdr3_nt: TGCGCCAGCAGTCAATCAAGGGGAAATGAGCAGTTCTTC
v_call: TRBV7-9; j_call: TRBJ2-5; d_call: .; clone_size: few; cdr3_aa: CASSLAAGGETQYF; cdr3_nt: TGTGCCAGCAGCTTAGCTGCTGGGGGAGAGACCCAGTACTTC
v_call: TRBV29-1; j_call: TRBJ2-3; d_call: TRBD2; clone_size: .; cdr3_aa: CSLTGGAGADTQYF; cdr3_nt: TGCAGCCTCACGGGGGGGGCTGGTGCAGATACGCAGTATTTT
v_call: TRBV15; j_call: TRBJ2-2; d_call: .; clone_size: .; cdr3_aa: CATSRDVGQNTGELFF; cdr3_nt: TGTGCCACCAGCAGAGATGTCGGACAGAACACCGGGGAGCTGTTTTTT
v_call: TRBV4-1; j_call: TRBJ1-1; d_call: .; clone_size: few; cdr3_aa: CASSHQGGGWTEAFF; cdr3_nt: TGCGCCAGCAGCCACCAAGGAGGCGGGTGGACTGAAGCTTTCTTT
v_call: TRBV5-6; j_call: TRBJ1-2; d_call: TRBD1; clone_size: few; cdr3_aa: CASSNRTGGYGYTF; cdr3_nt: TGTGCCAGCAGTAACCGGACAGGGGGCTATGGCTACACCTTC
v_call: TRBV5-1; j_call: TRBJ1-6; d_call: .; clone_size: .; cdr3_aa: CASSLEQENSPLHF; cdr3_nt: TGCGCCAGCAGCTTGGAACAGGAGAATTCACCCCTCCACTTT
v_call: TRBV29-1; j_call: TRBJ2-3; d_call: .; clone_size: .; cdr3_aa: CSVETGTDTQYF; cdr3_nt: TGCAGCGTTGAAACTGGCACAGATACGCAGTATTTT
v_call: TRBV2; j_call: TRBJ2-3; d_call: TRBD2; clone_size: .; cdr3_aa: CASKEAGGPIDTQYF; cdr3_nt: TGTGCCAGCAAGGAGGCGGGGGGGCCGATAGATACGCAGTATTTT
v_call: TRBV15; j_call: TRBJ2-3; d_call: TRBD2; clone_size: .; cdr3_aa: CATLIWGGSSNTQYF; cdr3_nt: TGTGCCACCCTTATTTGGGGGGGGTCATCGAATACGCAGTATTTT
v_call: TRBV6-1; j_call: TRBJ1-2; d_call: .; clone_size: few; cdr3_aa: CASSELGGPGYTF; cdr3_nt: TGTGCCAGCAGTGAATTGGGGGGGCCTGGCTACACCTTC
v_call: TRBV7-9; j_call: TRBJ2-4; d_call: TRBD1; clone_size: .; cdr3_aa: CASSPRQGATIQYF; cdr3_nt: TGTGCCAGCAGCCCCAGACAGGGCGCTACCATTCAGTACTTC
v_call: TRBV27; j_call: TRBJ2-5; d_call: TRBD2; clone_size: .; cdr3_aa: CATWTSGGETQYF; cdr3_nt: TGTGCCACCTGGACTAGCGGGGGAGAGACCCAGTACTTC
v_call: TRBV5-1; j_call: TRBJ2-3; d_call: .; clone_size: .; cdr3_aa: CASSTSDSTDTQYF; cdr3_nt: TGCGCCAGCAGTACCTCGGACAGCACTGATACGCAGTATTTT
v_call: TRBV3-1; j_call: TRBJ1-2; d_call: .; clone_size: .; cdr3_aa: CASSLPSGRDGYTF; cdr3_nt: TGTGCCAGCAGTCTCCCCTCAGGACGAGATGGCTACACCTTC
v_call: TRBV6-2/TRBV6-3; j_call: TRBJ1-2; d_call: .; clone_size: .; cdr3_aa: CASSYGTYGYTF; cdr3_nt: TGTGCCAGCAGTTACGGTACCTATGGCTACACCTTC
v_call: TRBV13; j_call: TRBJ2-3; d_call: TRBD2; clone_size: .; cdr3_aa: CASSLVSSGDSKTDTQYF; cdr3_nt: TGTGCCAGCAGCTTAGTTTCTAGCGGGGATTCGAAAACAGATACGCAGTATTTT
v_call: TRBV7-2; j_call: TRBJ1-3; d_call: TRBD1; clone_size: few; cdr3_aa: CASSLGTGVNTIYF; cdr3_nt: TGTGCCAGCAGCTTAGGGACAGGGGTAAACACCATATATTTT
v_call: TRBV5-1; j_call: TRBJ1-1; d_call: .; clone_size: few; cdr3_aa: CASSLVRSTEAFF; cdr3_nt: TGCGCCAGCAGCTTGGTTCGTTCCACTGAAGCTTTCTTT
v_call: TRBV20-1; j_call: TRBJ1-5; d_call: .; clone_size: many; cdr3_aa: CSARGNQPQHF; cdr3_nt: TGCAGTGCTAGAGGGAATCAGCCCCAGCATTTT